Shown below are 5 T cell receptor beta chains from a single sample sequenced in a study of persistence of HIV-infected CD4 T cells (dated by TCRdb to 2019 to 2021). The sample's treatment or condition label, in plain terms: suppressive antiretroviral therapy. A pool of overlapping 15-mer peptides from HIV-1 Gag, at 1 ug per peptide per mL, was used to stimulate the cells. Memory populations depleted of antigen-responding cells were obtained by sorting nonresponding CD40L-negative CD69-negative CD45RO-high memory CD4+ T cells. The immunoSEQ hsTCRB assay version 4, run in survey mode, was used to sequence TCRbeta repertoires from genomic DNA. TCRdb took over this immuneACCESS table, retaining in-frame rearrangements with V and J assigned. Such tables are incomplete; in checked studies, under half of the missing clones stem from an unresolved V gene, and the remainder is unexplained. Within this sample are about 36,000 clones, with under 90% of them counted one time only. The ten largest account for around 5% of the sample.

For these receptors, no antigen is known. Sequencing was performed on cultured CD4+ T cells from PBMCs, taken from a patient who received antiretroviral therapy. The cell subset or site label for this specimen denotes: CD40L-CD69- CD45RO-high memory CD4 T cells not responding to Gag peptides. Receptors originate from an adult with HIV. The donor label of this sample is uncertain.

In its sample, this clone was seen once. In DNA, the CDR3 is TGTGCCAGCAGCCTATTAGGGACAGGGGGGACCGGGGAGCTGTTTTTT. Encoded protein: CASSLLGTGGTGELFF. The V gene is TRBV3-1 (or the pseudogene TRBV3-2), the J gene TRBJ2-2; TRBD1 matches at 11 bases. The CDR3 has 16 amino acids. V lost 4 bases to trimming and J lost 5 bases; unmatched junction nucleotides: 6. Germline V gene data show CDR1 as LGHDT and CDR2 as YNNKEL (reference sequence).

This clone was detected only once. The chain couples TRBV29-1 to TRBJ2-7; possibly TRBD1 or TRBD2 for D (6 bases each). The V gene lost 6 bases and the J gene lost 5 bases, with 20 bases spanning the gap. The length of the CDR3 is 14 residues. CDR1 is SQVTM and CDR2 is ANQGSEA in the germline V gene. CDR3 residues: CSVRPPGARDEQYF. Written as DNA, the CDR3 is TGCAGCGTCCGCCCCCCGGGGGCGAGAGACGAGCAGTACTTC.

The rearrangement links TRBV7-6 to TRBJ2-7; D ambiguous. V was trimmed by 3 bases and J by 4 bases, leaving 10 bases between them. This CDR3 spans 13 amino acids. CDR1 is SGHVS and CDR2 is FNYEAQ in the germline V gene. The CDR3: CASSLEISYEQYF. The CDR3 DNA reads TGTGCCAGCAGCTTGGAAATAAGTTACGAGCAGTACTTC.

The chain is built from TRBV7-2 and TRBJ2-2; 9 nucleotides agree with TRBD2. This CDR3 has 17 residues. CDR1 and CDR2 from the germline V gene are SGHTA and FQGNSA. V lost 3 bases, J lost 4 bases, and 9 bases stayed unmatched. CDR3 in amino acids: CASSLAAGGPGTGELFF. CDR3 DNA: TGTGCCAGCAGCTTGGCGGCGGGGGGGCCCGGCACCGGGGAGCTGTTTTTT.

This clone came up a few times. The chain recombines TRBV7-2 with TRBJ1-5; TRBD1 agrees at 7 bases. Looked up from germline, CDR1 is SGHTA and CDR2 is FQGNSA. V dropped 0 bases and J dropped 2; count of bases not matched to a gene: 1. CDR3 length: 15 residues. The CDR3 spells CASSLAGGGNQPQHF. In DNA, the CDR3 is TGTGCCAGCAGCTTAGCAGGGGGCGGCAATCAGCCCCAGCATTTT.